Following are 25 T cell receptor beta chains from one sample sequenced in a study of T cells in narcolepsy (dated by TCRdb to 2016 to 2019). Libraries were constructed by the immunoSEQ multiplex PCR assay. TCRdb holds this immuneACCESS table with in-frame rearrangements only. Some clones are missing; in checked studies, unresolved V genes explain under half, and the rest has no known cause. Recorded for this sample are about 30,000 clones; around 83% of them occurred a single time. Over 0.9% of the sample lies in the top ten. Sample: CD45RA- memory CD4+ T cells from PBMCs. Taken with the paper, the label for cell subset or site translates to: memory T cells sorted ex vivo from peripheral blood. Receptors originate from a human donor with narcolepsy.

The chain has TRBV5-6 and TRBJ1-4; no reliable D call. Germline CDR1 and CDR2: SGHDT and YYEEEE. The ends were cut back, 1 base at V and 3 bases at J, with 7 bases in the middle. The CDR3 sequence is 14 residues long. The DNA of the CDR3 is TGTGCCAGCAGCTTGTCCCAGCCTAATGAAAAACTGTTTTTT. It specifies CASSLSQPNEKLFF.

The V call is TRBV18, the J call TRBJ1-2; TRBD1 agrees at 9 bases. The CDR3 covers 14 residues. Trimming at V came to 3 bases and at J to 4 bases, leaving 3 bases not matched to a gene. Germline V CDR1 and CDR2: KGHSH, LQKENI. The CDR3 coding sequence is TGTGCCAGCTCACCTGGACAGGGGTTCTATGGCTACACCTTC. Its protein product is CASSPGQGFYGYTF.

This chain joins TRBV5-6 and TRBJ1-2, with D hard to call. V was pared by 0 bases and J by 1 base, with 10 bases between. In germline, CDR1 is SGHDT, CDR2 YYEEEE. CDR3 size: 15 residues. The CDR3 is CASSLGPGNNYGYTF. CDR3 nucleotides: TGTGCCAGCAGCTTGGGGCCTGGAAATAACTATGGCTACACCTTC.

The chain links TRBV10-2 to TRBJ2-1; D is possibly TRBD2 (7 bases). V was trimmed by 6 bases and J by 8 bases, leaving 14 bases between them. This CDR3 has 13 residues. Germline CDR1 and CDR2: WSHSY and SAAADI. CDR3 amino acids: CASRRGAGDEQFF. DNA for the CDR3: TGCGCCAGCAGGAGGGGGGCGGGGGATGAGCAGTTCTTC.

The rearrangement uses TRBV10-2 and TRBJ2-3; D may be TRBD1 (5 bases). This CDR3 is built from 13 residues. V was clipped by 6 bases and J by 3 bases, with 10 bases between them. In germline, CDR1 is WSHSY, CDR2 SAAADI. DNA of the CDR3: TGCGCCAGCAGGGACAAGGTTACAGATACGCAGTATTTT. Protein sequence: CASRDKVTDTQYF.

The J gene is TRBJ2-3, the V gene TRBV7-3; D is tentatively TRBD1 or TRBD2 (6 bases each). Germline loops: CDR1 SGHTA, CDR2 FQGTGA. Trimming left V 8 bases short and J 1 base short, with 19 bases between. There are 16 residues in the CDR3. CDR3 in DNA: TGTGCCAGCTCTACGGGAACCGGGGGCCGCACAGATACGCAGTATTTT. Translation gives CASSTGTGGRTDTQYF.

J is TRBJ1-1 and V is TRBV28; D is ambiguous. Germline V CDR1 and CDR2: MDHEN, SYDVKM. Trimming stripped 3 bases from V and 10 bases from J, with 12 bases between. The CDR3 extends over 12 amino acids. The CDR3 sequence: CASSFGVGSAFF. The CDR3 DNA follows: TGTGCCAGCAGTTTTGGGGTGGGTTCAGCTTTCTTT.

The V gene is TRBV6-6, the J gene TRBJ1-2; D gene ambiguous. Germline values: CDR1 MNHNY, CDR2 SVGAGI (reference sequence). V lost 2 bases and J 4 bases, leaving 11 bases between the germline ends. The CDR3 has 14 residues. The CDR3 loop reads CASSYDPSPYGYTF. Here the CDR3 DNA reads TGTGCCAGCAGTTACGATCCATCTCCCTATGGCTACACCTTC.

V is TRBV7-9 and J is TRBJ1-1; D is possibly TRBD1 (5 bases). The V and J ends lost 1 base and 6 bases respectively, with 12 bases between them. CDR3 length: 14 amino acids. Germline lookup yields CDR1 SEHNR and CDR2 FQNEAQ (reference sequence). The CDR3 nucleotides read TGTGCCAGCAGCTTAGGGCCACAGGAATCTGAAGCTTTCTTT. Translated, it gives CASSLGPQESEAFF. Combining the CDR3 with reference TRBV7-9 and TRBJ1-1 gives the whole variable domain DTGVSQNPRHKITKRGQNVTFRCDPISEHNRLYWYRQTLGQGPEFLTYFQNEAQLEKSRLLSDRFSAERPKGSFSTLEIQRTEQGDSAMYLCASSLGPQESEAFFGQGTRLTVV.

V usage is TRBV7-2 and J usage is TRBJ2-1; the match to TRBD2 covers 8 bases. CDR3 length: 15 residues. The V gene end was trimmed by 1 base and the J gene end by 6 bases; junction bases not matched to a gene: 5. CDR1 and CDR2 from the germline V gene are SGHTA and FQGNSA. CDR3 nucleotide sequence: TGTGCCAGCAGCTTAGAAACGGGGGGGCCCAATGAGCAGTTCTTC. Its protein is CASSLETGGPNEQFF.

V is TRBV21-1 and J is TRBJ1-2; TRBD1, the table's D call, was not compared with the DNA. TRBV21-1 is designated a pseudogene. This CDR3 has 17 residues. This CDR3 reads CASSKGRARGANYGYTF. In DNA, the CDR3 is TGTGCCAGCAGCAAAGGGCGGGCCAGGGGAGCAAACTATGGCTACACCTTC.

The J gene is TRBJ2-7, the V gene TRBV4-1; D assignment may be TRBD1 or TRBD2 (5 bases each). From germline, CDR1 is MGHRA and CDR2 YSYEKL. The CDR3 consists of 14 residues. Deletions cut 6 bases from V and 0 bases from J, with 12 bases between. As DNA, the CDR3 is TGCGCCAGCAGGCCGGGACGGAGCTCCTACGAGCAGTACTTC. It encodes CASRPGRSSYEQYF.

CDR3 residues: CAWEPSNSYNEQFF. DNA of the CDR3: TGTGCCTGGGAACCATCTAATTCCTACAATGAGCAGTTCTTC. The chain joins TRBV30 to TRBJ2-1; D gene uncertain. CDR3 size: 14 residues. Germline CDR1 and CDR2: GTSNPN and SVGIG (reference sequence). V dropped 5 bases and J dropped 1 base, with 12 bases sitting between them.

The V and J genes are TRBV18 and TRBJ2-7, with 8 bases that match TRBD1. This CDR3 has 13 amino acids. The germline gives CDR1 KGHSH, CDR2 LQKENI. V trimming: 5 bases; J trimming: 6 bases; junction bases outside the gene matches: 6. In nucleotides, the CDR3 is TGTGCCAGCTCAGCGTCCCAGGGGGCCGAGCAGTACTTC. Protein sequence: CASSASQGAEQYF.

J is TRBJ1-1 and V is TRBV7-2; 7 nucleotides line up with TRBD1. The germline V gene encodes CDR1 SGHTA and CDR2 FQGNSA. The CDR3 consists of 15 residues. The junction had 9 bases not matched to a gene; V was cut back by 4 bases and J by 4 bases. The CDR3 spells CASSSGQARLTEAFF. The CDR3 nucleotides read TGTGCCAGCAGCTCCGGACAGGCCCGACTCACTGAAGCTTTCTTT.

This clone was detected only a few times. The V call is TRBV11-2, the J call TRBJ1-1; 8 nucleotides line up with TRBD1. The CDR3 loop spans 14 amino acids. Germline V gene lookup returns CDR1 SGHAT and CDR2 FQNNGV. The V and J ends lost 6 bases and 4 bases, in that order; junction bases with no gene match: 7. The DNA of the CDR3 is TGTGCCAGCAGGCCGACAGGGGTGGGCACTGAAGCTTTCTTT. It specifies CASRPTGVGTEAFF.

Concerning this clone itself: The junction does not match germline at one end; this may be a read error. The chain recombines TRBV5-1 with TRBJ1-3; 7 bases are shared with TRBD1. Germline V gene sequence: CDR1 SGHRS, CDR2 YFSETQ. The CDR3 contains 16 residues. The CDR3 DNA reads TGCGCCAGCAGCCCGGAAGGAAGGCAGGGGGGAAGCACCATATATTTT. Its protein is CASSPEGRQGGSTIYF.

Here the CDR3 reads CASSSTRPNYGYTF. The CDR3 DNA reads TGTGCCAGCAGCTCCACCCGCCCTAACTATGGCTACACCTTC. The rearrangement uses TRBV7-2 and TRBJ1-2; no reliable D call. The CDR3 runs 14 residues. Trimming removed 4 bases from V and 0 bases from J, with 9 bases in between. Germline V gives CDR1 SGHTA, CDR2 FQGNSA.

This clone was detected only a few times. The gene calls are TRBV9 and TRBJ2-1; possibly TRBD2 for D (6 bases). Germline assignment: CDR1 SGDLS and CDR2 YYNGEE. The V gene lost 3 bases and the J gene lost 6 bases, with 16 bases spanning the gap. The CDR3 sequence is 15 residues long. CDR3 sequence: CASSEGTGTSNEQFF. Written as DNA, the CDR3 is TGTGCCAGCAGCGAGGGGACTGGAACCAGCAATGAGCAGTTCTTC.

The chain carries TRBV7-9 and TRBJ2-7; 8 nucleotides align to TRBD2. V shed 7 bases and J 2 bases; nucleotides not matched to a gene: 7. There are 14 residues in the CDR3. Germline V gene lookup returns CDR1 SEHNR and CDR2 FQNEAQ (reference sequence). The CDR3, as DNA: TGTGCCAGCACCGTTAGCGGGGCCGCCTACGAGCAGTACTTC. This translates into CASTVSGAAYEQYF.

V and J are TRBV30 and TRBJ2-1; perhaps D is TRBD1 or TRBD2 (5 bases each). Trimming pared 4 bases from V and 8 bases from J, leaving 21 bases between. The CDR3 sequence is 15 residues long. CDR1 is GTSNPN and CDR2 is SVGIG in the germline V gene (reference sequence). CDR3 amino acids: CAWTKARGRFHEQFF. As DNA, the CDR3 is TGTGCCTGGACAAAAGCCCGGGGCAGGTTTCATGAGCAGTTCTTC.

In nucleotides, the CDR3 is TGTGCCAGCAGCACCCGACACTCGGTGGAGACCCAGTACTTC. Translated, it gives CASSTRHSVETQYF. The V and J genes are TRBV7-2 and TRBJ2-5, with D unclear. V lost 5 bases and J lost 5, with 15 bases in between. In germline, CDR1 is SGHTA, CDR2 FQGNSA. The CDR3 loop spans 14 amino acids.

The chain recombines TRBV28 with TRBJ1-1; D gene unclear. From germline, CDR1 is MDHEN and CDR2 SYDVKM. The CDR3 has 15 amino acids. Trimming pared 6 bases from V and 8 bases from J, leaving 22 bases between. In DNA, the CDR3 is TGTGCCAGCAGCTTGACCCCCGACATTGGAAGAGAAGCTTTCTTT. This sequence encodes CASSLTPDIGREAFF.

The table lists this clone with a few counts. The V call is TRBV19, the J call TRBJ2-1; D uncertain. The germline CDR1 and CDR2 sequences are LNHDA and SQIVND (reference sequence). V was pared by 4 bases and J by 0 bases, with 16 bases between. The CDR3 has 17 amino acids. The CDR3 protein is CASSRNSLSSSYNEQFF. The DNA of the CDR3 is TGTGCCAGTAGTAGAAACAGTTTATCGAGCTCCTACAATGAGCAGTTCTTC.

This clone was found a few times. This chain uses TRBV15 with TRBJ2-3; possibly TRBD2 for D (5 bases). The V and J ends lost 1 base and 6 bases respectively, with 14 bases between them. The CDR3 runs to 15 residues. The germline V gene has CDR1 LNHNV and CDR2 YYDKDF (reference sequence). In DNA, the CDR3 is TGTGCCACCAGCAGAGGGTTGAGGGCGGATGATACGCAGTATTTT. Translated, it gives CATSRGLRADDTQYF.